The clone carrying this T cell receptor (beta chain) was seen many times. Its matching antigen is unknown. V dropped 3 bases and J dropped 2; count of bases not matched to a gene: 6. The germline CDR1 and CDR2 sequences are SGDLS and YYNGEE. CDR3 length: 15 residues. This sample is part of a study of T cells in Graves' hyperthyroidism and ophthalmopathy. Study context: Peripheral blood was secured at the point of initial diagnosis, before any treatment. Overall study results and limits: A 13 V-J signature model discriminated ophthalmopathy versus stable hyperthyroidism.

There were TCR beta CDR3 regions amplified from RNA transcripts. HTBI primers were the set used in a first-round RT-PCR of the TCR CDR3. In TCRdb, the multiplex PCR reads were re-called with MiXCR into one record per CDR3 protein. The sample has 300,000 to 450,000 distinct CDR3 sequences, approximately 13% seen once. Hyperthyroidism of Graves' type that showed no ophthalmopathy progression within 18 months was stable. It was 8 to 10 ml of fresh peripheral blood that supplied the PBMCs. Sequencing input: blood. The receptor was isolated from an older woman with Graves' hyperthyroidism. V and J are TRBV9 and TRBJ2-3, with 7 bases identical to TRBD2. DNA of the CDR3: TGTGCCAGCAGCGCCGCCGGGACTACCACAGATACGCAGTATTTT. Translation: CASSAAGTTTDTQYF. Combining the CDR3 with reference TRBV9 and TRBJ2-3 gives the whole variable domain DSGVTQTPKHLITATGQRVTLRCSPRSGDLSVYWYQQSLDQGLQFLIQYYNGEERAKGNILERFSAQQFPDLHSELNLSSLELGDSALYFCASSAAGTTTDTQYFGPGTRLTVL.